The 6 T cell receptor beta chains given below trace back to one sample, sequenced in a study of blood T cell repertoires in COVID-19. TCRdb's copy holds only in-frame clones and misses some; the assay was immunoSEQ multiplex PCR. This sample has tens of thousands of clones, with approximately 80% found just once. Sequencing was done on a sample of peripheral blood. These receptors were taken from a man in his 70s with active COVID-19.

The rearrangement links TRBV18 to TRBJ1-1; tentatively, D is TRBD1 (5 bases). This CDR3 is 17 amino acids long. V was shortened by 4 bases and J by 2 bases, with 20 bases between the two germline ends. Germline CDR1 reads KGHSH; CDR2 reads LQKENI. The CDR3 loop reads CASSLLDSTGPNTEAFF. The CDR3 DNA reads as TGTGCCAGCTCACTACTTGACAGCACCGGCCCTAACACTGAAGCTTTCTTT.

The CDR3 is CASSLTTGVNTEAFF. The CDR3 DNA reads TGCGCCAGCAGCTTGACCACAGGGGTGAACACTGAAGCTTTCTTT. This sequence joins TRBV5-1 and TRBJ1-1, with 7 nucleotides matching TRBD1. The J segment lost 0 bases and the V segment lost 1 base, leaving 3 bases of the junction unmatched. This CDR3 comprises 15 residues. Germline assignment: CDR1 SGHRS and CDR2 YFSETQ.

The chain joins TRBV6-1 to TRBJ1-1, with TRBD1 identical over 9 bases. The germline gives CDR1 MNHNS, CDR2 SASEGT. The V segment lost 3 bases and the J segment 3 bases; nucleotides outside the gene matches: 8. The CDR3 length is 16 residues. The CDR3 DNA follows: TGTGCCAGCAGTGATCCCTCGTGGACAGGGGACACTGAAGCTTTCTTT. It codes for CASSDPSWTGDTEAFF.

The chain couples TRBV2 to TRBJ1-2, with D perhaps TRBD1 (5 bases). Between the trimmed V and J ends, which lost 0 bases and 4 bases, there was a span of 9 bases. Germline V gives CDR1 SNHLY, CDR2 FYNNEI. This CDR3 comprises 14 residues. The CDR3 is CASSEAGDSYGYTF. The CDR3, as DNA: TGTGCCAGCAGTGAAGCGGGCGACAGCTATGGCTACACCTTC.

CDR3 nucleotides: TGTGCCAGCAGCCAAGATGAGGGGGGGAACTATGGCTACACCTTC. It translates to CASSQDEGGNYGYTF. This chain joins TRBV4-2 and TRBJ1-2; D is possibly TRBD1 (6 bases). Germline assignment: CDR1 LGHNA and CDR2 YNFKEQ. The V gene lost 0 bases and the J gene lost 2 bases, with 10 bases spanning the gap. This CDR3 has 15 amino acids.

This clone was detected once. The J gene is TRBJ1-2, the V gene TRBV7-8; tentatively, D is TRBD1 (6 bases). Germline assignment: CDR1 SGHVS and CDR2 FQNEAQ. The CDR3 extends over 15 amino acids. With 5 bases removed from V and 8 bases from J, the gap between germline ends came to 21 bases. The CDR3, as DNA: TGTGCCAGCAGCCTCTATCTGTTGACAGGCGGGGGCTACACCTTC. Translated: CASSLYLLTGGGYTF.